A selection of T cell receptor beta chains follows, all from one sample in a study of blood T cell repertoires in COVID-19. Assay: immunoSEQ multiplex PCR; the TCRdb copy retains only in-frame clones and omits some. The data hold 99,000 or so clones, with 80% to 85% observed a single time. Sequenced: peripheral blood. These receptor sequences come from a man between 65 and 85 years old with active or convalescent COVID-19. Both conserved end residues are trimmed from each CDR3. Expanded clones are given a class, and other clones once, few, many or no size at all.

v_call	j_call	clone_size	cdr3_aa
TRBV18	TRBJ2-1	once	ASSPSGGDNEQF
TRBV10-3	TRBJ2-1	NA	AISEGLRGYNEQF
TRBV5-1	TRBJ2-3	NA	ASSLTGEAWDTQY
TRBV2	TRBJ2-1	NA	ASSVEGISYNEQF
TRBV6-2/TRBV6-3	TRBJ2-1	NA	ASSYLEGVEQF
TRBV9	TRBJ2-3	NA	ASSPVSGADTQY
TRBV5-1	TRBJ2-7	NA	ASSLVASGGMYEQY
TRBV25-1	TRBJ2-7	NA	ASSEVGANSYEQY
TRBV6-6	TRBJ1-1	NA	ASSTRGQGGTEAF
TRBV9	TRBJ1-3	NA	ASSARQGLSGNTIY
TRBV7-3	TRBJ1-6	NA	ASSLQGLGNSPLH
TRBV7-6	TRBJ2-7	NA	ASSLGVGDYSYEQY
TRBV12-3/TRBV12-4	TRBJ2-7	NA	ASSYTGFEQY
TRBV5-4	TRBJ1-1	NA	ASSLAENTEAF
TRBV3-1/TRBV3-2	TRBJ2-3	NA	ASSQATQGSSTDTQY
TRBV30	TRBJ1-1	NA	AWTGGRTEAF
TRBV5-1	TRBJ2-7	once	ASCDSYPYEQY
TRBV6-5	TRBJ1-1	NA	ASSYSPGQGTEAF
TRBV19	TRBJ2-3	NA	ASSPTSGRTDTQY
TRBV18	TRBJ1-1	NA	ASSPQGTTEAF
TRBV19	TRBJ1-1	medium-sized	ASSVDYTEAF
TRBV19	TRBJ1-2	NA	ASSQGIDYGYT
TRBV3-1/TRBV3-2	TRBJ1-4	NA	ASSQDRLKGENLKKLF
TRBV28	TRBJ1-2	few	ASSPSGYGYT
TRBV3-1/TRBV3-2	TRBJ1-5	NA	ASSQHNQPQH
TRBV7-8	TRBJ2-2	NA	ASSLTQGGTGELF
TRBV30	TRBJ2-7	NA	AWSMGQGREQY
TRBV5-1	TRBJ1-3	NA	ASSQDRDGNTIY